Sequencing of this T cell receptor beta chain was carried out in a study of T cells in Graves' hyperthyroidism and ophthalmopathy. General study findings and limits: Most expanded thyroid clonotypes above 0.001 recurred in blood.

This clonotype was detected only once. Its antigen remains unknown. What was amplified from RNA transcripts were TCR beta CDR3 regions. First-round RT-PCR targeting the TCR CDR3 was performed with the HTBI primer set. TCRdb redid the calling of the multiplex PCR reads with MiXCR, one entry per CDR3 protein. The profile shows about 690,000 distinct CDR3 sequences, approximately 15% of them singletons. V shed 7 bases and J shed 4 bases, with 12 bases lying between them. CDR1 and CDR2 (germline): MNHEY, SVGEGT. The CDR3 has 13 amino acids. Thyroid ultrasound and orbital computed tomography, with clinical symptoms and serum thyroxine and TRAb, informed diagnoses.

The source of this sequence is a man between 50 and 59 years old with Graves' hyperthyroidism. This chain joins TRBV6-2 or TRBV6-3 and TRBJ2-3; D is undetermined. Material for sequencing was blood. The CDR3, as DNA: TGTGCCAGCACCCCCGGTGGGGCAGATACGCAGTATTTT. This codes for CASTPGGADTQYF.